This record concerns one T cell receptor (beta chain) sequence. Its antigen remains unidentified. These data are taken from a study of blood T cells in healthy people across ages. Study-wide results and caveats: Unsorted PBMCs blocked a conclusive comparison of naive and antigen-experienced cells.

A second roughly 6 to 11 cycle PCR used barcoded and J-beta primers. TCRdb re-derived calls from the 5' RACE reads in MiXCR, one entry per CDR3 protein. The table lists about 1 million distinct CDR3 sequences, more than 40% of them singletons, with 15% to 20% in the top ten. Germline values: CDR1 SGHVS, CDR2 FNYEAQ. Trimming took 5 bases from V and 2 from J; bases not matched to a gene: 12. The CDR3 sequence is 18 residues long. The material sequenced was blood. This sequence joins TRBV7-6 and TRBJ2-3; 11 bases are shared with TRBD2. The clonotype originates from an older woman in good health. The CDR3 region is CASSVGLAGPGYTDTQYF. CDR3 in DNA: TGTGCCAGCAGCGTCGGACTAGCGGGTCCGGGGTACACAGATACGCAGTATTTT.